The 22 T cell receptor beta chains below come from one sample, sequenced in a study of blood T cell repertoires in COVID-19. Libraries were prepared by immunoSEQ multiplex PCR; TCRdb keeps only in-frame clonotypes and omits some of them. The sample lists approximately 440,000 clones, about 90% occurring once. Specimen: PBMCs or T cells enriched from blood (not recorded which). Source of these receptors: a man between 18 and 35 years old who had recovered from COVID-19.

V and J are TRBV6-4 and TRBJ1-2; D is uncertain. In germline, CDR1 is MRHNA, CDR2 SNTAGT. CDR3 length: 14 residues. Trimming removed 1 base from V and 4 bases from J, with 10 bases in between. The CDR3: CASSDFYGSYGYTF. The CDR3 DNA reads as TGTGCCAGCAGTGACTTCTACGGTTCCTATGGCTACACCTTC.

V and J are TRBV11-3 and TRBJ2-5; D unresolved. V was shortened by 1 base and J by 4 bases, with 7 bases between the two germline ends. Germline CDR1 reads SGHNT; CDR2 reads YENEEA. This CDR3 is built from 13 residues. The CDR3 loop reads CASSLGRIETQYF. CDR3 DNA: TGTGCCAGCAGCTTAGGTAGAATAGAGACCCAGTACTTC.

The genes are TRBV10-2 and TRBJ1-1; D remains ambiguous. The germline gives CDR1 WSHSY, CDR2 SAAADI. V lost 6 bases and J 3 bases, leaving 11 bases between the germline ends. This CDR3 contains 13 residues. The CDR3 sequence is CASRPAQHTEAFF. The DNA of the CDR3 is TGCGCCAGCAGACCCGCACAGCACACTGAAGCTTTCTTT.

The chain has TRBV27 and TRBJ2-7; TRBD2 might be the D (7 bases). Trimming removed 2 bases at V and 0 bases at J, with 14 bases between. From germline, CDR1 is MNHEY and CDR2 SMNVEV (reference sequence). The CDR3 spans 16 residues. The CDR3 nucleotides read TGTGCCAGCAGTTTAACTCGGGGGGCCGGCTCCTACGAGCAGTACTTC. Protein product: CASSLTRGAGSYEQYF.

This clone was observed once. This rearrangement joins TRBV11-2 to TRBJ1-1; possibly TRBD1 for D (6 bases). V lost 7 bases and J 1 base, leaving 16 bases between the germline ends. The CDR3 sequence is 15 residues long. The V gene's germline CDR1 is SGHAT and CDR2 FQNNGV. CDR3 protein: CASTPSDRPNTEAFF. CDR3 bases: TGTGCCAGCACCCCCTCTGACAGGCCGAACACTGAAGCTTTCTTT.

V gene TRBV20-1 combines with J gene TRBJ2-1, with a weak D call TRBD2 (7 bases). The CDR3 is made up of 14 amino acids. The germline gives CDR1 DFQATT, CDR2 SNEGSKA (reference sequence). V was shortened by 3 bases and J by 3 bases, with 12 bases between the two germline ends. The CDR3 protein is CSASRGALYNEQFF. CDR3 nucleotides: TGCAGTGCTAGTCGGGGGGCACTCTACAATGAGCAGTTCTTC.

A note on this clone: This specimen includes other DNA sequences encoding the same CDR3. The gene calls are TRBV2 and TRBJ1-2, with a weak D call TRBD1 (5 bases). The germline V gene encodes CDR1 SNHLY and CDR2 FYNNEI. Between the trimmed V and J ends, which lost 3 bases and 4 bases, there was a span of 9 bases. This CDR3 comprises 13 residues. The CDR3 DNA reads as TGTGCCAGCAGTGACCGGGGGGGCTATGGCTACACCTTC. It is translated as CASSDRGGYGYTF.

This clone was seen a few times. The genes are TRBV2 and TRBJ1-5, with D perhaps matching TRBD1 (6 bases). The CDR3 is made up of 15 amino acids. The germline V gene has CDR1 SNHLY and CDR2 FYNNEI. The V gene lost 4 bases and the J gene lost 4 bases, with 14 bases spanning the gap. The CDR3 DNA reads TGTGCCAGCAGTGCTATGACAGGAACAAATCAGCCCCAGCATTTT. Its translation: CASSAMTGTNQPQHF.

The genes are TRBV7-8 and TRBJ1-3; D not resolved. V was trimmed by 3 bases and J by 0 bases, leaving 6 bases between them. Germline-derived CDR1 and CDR2 are SGHVS and FQNEAQ. This CDR3 is built from 14 residues. CDR3 region: CASSFDNSGNTIYF. The CDR3 DNA reads TGTGCCAGCAGCTTTGACAACTCTGGAAACACCATATATTTT.

This clone has just a few counts. This sample includes further DNA sequences coding for the same CDR3. This rearrangement joins TRBV19 to TRBJ1-2; 8 nucleotides match TRBD1. The CDR3 loop spans 11 amino acids. The trim removed 6 bases at V and 8 bases at J, leaving 2 bases unmatched. Germline V gene lookup returns CDR1 LNHDA and CDR2 SQIVND (reference sequence). Here the CDR3 DNA reads TGTGCCAGTAGCGACAGGGGCGGCTACACCTTC. Translation: CASSDRGGYTF. The full variable domain, completed using reference TRBV19 and TRBJ1-2, is DGGITQSPKYLFRKEGQNVTLSCEQNLNHDAMYWYRQDPGQGLRLIYYSQIVNDFQKGDIAEGYSVSREKKESFPLTVTSAQKNPTAFYLCASSDRGGYTFGSGTRLTVV.

Here the CDR3 DNA reads TGTGCCACCAGCAGAGACGACCAGGACTCCGAAAAACTGTTTTTT. It is translated as CATSRDDQDSEKLFF. The rearrangement joins TRBV15 to TRBJ1-4, with no clear D. The CDR3 covers 15 residues. The V and J ends lost 0 bases and 8 bases respectively, with 13 bases between them. The germline V gene encodes CDR1 LNHNV and CDR2 YYDKDF (reference sequence).

J is TRBJ2-1 and V is TRBV7-9; tentative D call: TRBD1 (5 bases). CDR1 and CDR2 from the germline V gene are SEHNR and FQNEAQ (reference sequence). V was cut by 5 bases and J by 7 bases, with 15 bases left in between. This CDR3 has 14 amino acids. This CDR3 reads CASSQAPRANEQFF. CDR3 DNA sequence: TGTGCCAGCAGCCAAGCTCCCAGGGCTAATGAGCAGTTCTTC.

V usage is TRBV7-9 and J usage is TRBJ2-7; possibly TRBD2 for D (6 bases). The CDR3 sequence is 13 residues long. Trimming pared 6 bases from V and 2 bases from J, leaving 11 bases between. Germline loops: CDR1 SEHNR, CDR2 FQNEAQ (reference sequence). The CDR3: CASRGTDAYEQYF. The CDR3 DNA follows: TGTGCCAGCAGGGGGACTGACGCCTACGAGCAGTACTTC.

J is TRBJ1-5 and V is TRBV7-2; D possibly corresponds to TRBD1 (5 bases). Germline V CDR1 and CDR2: SGHTA, FQGNSA. With 2 bases removed from V and 2 bases from J, the gap between germline ends came to 10 bases. The CDR3 covers 15 residues. The CDR3, as DNA: TGTGCCAGCAGCTTAAGGGCGGGGGGCAATCAGCCCCAGCATTTT. It translates to CASSLRAGGNQPQHF.

The genes are TRBV7-8 and TRBJ1-6, with a weak D call TRBD1 (6 bases). This CDR3 spans 14 amino acids. Germline V lookup: CDR1 SGHVS, CDR2 FQNEAQ. V lost 4 bases and J lost 4, with 8 bases in between. The CDR3 DNA reads TGTGCCAGCAGCTACAGGGAGTATAATTCACCCCTCCACTTT. Translating it yields CASSYREYNSPLHF.

This rearrangement joins TRBV6-5 to TRBJ2-7, with D possibly being TRBD1 (5 bases). The CDR3 is 13 residues long. The germline V gene encodes CDR1 MNHEY and CDR2 SVGAGI. V was trimmed by 5 bases and J by 8 bases, leaving 16 bases between them. The chain's CDR3 is CASSPGSGIKQYF. In DNA, the CDR3 is TGTGCCAGCAGTCCTGGATCAGGGATAAAGCAGTACTTC.

The rearrangement joins TRBV11-2 to TRBJ2-3; TRBD2 agrees at 8 bases. V was pared by 5 bases and J by 4 bases, with 8 bases of the junction left unmatched. The CDR3 length is 15 residues. CDR1 and CDR2 from the germline V gene are SGHAT and FQNNGV. In nucleotides, the CDR3 is TGTGCCAGCAGCCCCCGGGGGGGCCGCCCAGATACGCAGTATTTT. Residues: CASSPRGGRPDTQYF.

This clone was seen just once. The rearrangement joins TRBV11-2 to TRBJ2-3, with TRBD2 matching 11 bases. Germline CDR1 reads SGHAT; CDR2 reads FQNNGV. J gave up 5 bases and V 6 bases, and 10 bases lay outside the gene matches. The CDR3 has 16 amino acids. CDR3: CASSYTSGSGQDTQYF. The CDR3 bases are TGTGCCAGCAGTTACACTAGCGGGAGTGGGCAAGATACGCAGTATTTT.

A single count supports this clone. J is TRBJ1-6 and V is TRBV7-9; D remains ambiguous. This CDR3 is built from 16 residues. Trimming shortened V by 5 bases and J by 0 bases, and 11 bases separated the two germline ends. Germline CDR1 is SEHNR and CDR2 is FQNEAQ (reference sequence). The CDR3 nucleotides read TGTGCCAGCAGCAACGCGGGGAGCTCCTATAATTCACCCCTCCACTTT. This encodes CASSNAGSSYNSPLHF.

A single count supports this clone. The gene calls are TRBV9 and TRBJ1-3; possible D gene TRBD1, 5 bases. CDR1 SGDLS and CDR2 YYNGEE come from the germline V gene. CDR3 length equals 16 residues. V was shortened by 4 bases and J by 0 bases, with 14 bases between the two germline ends. This CDR3 reads CASSPARASSGNTIYF. The DNA of the CDR3 is TGTGCCAGCAGCCCCGCCAGGGCGAGCTCTGGAAACACCATATATTTT.

The CDR3 coding sequence is TGTGCCAGCAGCTTAGGGCTACCTTATAATTCACCCCTCCACTTT. Its protein is CASSLGLPYNSPLHF. This rearrangement joins TRBV13 to TRBJ1-6; D not resolved. Germline CDR1 PRHDT, CDR2 FYEKMQ (reference sequence). The CDR3 has 15 residues. Trimming pared 0 bases from V and 4 bases from J, leaving 7 bases between.

The genes are TRBV5-1 and TRBJ2-5; 15 nucleotides agree with TRBD2. CDR1 and CDR2 (germline): SGHRS, YFSETQ. The CDR3 contains 18 residues. The V segment lost 2 bases and the J segment 0 bases; nucleotides outside the gene matches: 5. The CDR3 sequence: CASSFYGTSGGNQETQYF. CDR3 coding DNA: TGCGCCAGCAGCTTCTACGGGACTAGCGGGGGGAACCAAGAGACCCAGTACTTC.